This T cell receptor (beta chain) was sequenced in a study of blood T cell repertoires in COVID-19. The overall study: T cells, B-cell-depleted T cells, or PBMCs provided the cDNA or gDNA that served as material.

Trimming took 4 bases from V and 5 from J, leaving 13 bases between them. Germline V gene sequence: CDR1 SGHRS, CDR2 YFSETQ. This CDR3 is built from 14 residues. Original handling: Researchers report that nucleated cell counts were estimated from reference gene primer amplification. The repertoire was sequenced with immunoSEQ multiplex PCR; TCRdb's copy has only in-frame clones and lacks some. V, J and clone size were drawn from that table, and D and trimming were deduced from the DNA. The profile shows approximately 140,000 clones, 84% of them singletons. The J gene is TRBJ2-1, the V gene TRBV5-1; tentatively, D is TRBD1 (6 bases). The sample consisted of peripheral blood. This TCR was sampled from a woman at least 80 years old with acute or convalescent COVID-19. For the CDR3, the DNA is TGCGCCAGCAGCCCCGGGACAATTAACAATGAGCAGTTCTTC. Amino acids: CASSPGTINNEQFF.